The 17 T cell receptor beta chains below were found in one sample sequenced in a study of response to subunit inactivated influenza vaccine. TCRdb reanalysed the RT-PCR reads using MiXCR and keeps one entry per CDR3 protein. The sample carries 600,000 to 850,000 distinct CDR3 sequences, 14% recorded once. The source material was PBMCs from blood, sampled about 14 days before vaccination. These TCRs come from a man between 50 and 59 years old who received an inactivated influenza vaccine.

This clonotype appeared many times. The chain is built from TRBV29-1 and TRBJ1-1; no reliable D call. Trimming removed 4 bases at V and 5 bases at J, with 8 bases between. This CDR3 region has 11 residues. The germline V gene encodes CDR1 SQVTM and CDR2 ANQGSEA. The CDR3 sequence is CSVGRATEAFF. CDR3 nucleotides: TGCAGCGTTGGTAGGGCGACTGAAGCTTTCTTT.

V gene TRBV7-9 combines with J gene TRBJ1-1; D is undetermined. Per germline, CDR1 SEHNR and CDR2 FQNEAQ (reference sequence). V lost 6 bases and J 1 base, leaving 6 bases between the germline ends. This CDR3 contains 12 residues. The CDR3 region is CASRLGNTEAFF. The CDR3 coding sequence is TGTGCCAGCAGACTAGGGAACACTGAAGCTTTCTTT.

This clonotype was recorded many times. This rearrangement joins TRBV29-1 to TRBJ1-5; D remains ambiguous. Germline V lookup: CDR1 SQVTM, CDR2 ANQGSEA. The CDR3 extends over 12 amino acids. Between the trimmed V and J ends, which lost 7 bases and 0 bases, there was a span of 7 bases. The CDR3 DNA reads TGCAGCGCTGGAAATAGCAATCAGCCCCAGCATTTT. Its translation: CSAGNSNQPQHF.

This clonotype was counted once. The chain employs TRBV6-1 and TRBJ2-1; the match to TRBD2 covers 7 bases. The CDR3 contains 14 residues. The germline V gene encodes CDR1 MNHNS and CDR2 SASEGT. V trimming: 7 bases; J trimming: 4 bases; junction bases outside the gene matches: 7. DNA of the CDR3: TGTGCCAGCACTGGGCAGCGGGGTTACAATGAGCAGTTCTTC. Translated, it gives CASTGQRGYNEQFF.

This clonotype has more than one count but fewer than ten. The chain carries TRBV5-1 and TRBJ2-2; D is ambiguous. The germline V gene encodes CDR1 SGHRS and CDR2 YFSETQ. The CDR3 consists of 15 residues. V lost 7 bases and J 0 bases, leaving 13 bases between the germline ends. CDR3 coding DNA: TGCGCCAGCTCAGCCGGGTCTGCGAACACCGGGGAGCTGTTTTTT. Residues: CASSAGSANTGELFF.

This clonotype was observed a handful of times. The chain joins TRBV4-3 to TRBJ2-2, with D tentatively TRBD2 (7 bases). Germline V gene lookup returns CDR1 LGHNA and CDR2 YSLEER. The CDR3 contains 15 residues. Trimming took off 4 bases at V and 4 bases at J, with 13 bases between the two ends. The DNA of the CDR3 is TGCGCCAGCAGCCCGGGGGGCCTAGGCACCGGGGAGCTGTTTTTT. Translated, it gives CASSPGGLGTGELFF.

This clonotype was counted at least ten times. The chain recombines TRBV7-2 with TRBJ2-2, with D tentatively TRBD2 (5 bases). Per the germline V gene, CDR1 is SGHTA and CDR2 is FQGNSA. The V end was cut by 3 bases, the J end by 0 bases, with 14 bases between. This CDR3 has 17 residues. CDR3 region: CASSFRTREPNTGELFF. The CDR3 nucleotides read TGTGCCAGCAGCTTCCGCACTAGGGAGCCGAACACCGGGGAGCTGTTTTTT.

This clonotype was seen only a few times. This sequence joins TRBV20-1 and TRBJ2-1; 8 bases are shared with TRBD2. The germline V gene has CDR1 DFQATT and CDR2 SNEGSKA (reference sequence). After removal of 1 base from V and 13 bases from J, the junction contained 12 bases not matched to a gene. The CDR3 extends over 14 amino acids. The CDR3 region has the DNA TGCAGTGCTAGAGCCACGGCACTAGCGGACACCCAGTTCTTC. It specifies CSARATALADTQFF.

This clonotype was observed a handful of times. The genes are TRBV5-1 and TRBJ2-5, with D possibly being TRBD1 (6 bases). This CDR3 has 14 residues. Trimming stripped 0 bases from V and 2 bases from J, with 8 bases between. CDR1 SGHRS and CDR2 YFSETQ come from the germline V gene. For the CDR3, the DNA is TGCGCCAGCAGCTTGGGACAGGATCAAGAGACCCAGTACTTC. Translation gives CASSLGQDQETQYF.

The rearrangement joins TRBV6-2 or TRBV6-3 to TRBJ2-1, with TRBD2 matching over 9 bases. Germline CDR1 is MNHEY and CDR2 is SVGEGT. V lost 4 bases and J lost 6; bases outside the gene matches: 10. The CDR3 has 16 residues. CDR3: CASSSGGGGMGNEQFF. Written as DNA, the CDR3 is TGTGCCAGCAGTTCGGGCGGGGGGGGAATGGGCAATGAGCAGTTCTTC.

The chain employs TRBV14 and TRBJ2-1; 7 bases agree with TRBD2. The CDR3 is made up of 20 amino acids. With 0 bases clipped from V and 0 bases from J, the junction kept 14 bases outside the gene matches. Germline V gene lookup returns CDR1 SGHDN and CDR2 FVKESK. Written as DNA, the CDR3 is TGTGCCAGCAGCCAAGAAACCGGACTAGTAGGATGGTACTCCTACAATGAGCAGTTCTTC. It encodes CASSQETGLVGWYSYNEQFF.

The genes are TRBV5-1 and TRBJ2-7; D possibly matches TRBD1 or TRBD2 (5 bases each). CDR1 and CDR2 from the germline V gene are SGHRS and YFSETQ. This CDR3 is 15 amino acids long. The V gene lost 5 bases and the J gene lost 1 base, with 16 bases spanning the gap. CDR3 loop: CASSSYWDVSYEQYF. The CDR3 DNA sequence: TGCGCCAGCAGTTCTTACTGGGACGTATCCTACGAGCAGTACTTC.

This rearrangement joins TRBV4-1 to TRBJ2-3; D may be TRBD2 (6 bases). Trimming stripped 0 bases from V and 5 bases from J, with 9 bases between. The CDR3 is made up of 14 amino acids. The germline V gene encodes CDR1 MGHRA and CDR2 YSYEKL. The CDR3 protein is CASSQDPGEDTQYF. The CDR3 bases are TGCGCCAGCAGCCAAGATCCGGGGGAAGATACGCAGTATTTT.

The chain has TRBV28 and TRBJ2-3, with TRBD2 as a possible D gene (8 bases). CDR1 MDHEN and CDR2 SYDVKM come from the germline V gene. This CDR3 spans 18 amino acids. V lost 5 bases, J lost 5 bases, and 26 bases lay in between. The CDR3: CASSLQPPGLGGRDTQYF. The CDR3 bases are TGTGCCAGCAGTCTACAACCCCCGGGACTAGGGGGCAGAGATACGCAGTATTTT.

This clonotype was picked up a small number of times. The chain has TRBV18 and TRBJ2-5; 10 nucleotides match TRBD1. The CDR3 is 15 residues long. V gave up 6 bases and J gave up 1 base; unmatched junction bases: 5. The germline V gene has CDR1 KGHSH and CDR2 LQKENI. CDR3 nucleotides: TGTGCCAGCTCGACCGGGACAGGGGCCCAAGAGACCCAGTACTTC. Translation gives CASSTGTGAQETQYF.

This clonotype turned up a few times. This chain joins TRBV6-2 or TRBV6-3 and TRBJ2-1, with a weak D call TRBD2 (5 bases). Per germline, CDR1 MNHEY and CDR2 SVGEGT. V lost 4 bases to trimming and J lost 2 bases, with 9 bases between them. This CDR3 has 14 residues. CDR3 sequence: CASSLATAYNEQFF. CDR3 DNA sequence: TGTGCCAGCAGTTTAGCGACCGCCTACAATGAGCAGTTCTTC.

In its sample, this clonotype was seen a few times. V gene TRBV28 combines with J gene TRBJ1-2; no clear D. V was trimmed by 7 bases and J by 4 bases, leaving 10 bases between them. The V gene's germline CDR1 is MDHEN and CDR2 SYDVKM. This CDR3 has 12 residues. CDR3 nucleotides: TGTGCCAGCAAGGACGGAAGCTATGGCTACACCTTC. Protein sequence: CASKDGSYGYTF.